These 3 T cell receptor beta chains originate from one sample sequenced in a study of T cells in tumors and immune-related adverse events. Only in-frame clones appear in the TCRdb table, and some are missing; sequencing was by immunoSEQ multiplex PCR. Of around 10,000 clones detected, around 92% appear once; the ten largest clones hold about 1.5%. The sequencing used lymph node tissue, collected from a patient treated with anti-PD-1 therapy. These receptors were collected from a female donor with metastatic renal cell carcinoma.

The chain carries TRBV5-4 and TRBJ1-2; 8 bases map to TRBD1. The J segment lost 5 bases and the V segment lost 0 bases, leaving 3 bases of the junction unmatched. Germline CDR1 and CDR2: SGHNT and YYREEE (reference sequence). The CDR3 spans 14 residues. This CDR3 is CASSLGTGRYGYTF. In DNA, the CDR3 is TGTGCCAGCAGCTTGGGGACAGGGAGGTATGGCTACACCTTC.

The V and J genes are TRBV5-1 and TRBJ1-4, with D uncertain. Trimming shortened V by 0 bases and J by 4 bases, and 7 bases separated the two germline ends. The CDR3 contains 14 residues. CDR1 and CDR2 (germline): SGHRS, YFSETQ. The CDR3 loop is CASSLGRNNEKLFF. Here the CDR3 DNA reads TGCGCCAGCAGCTTGGGACGGAATAATGAAAAACTGTTTTTT.

The chain employs TRBV5-1 and TRBJ2-1, with 10 bases that match TRBD2. V lost 6 bases and J lost 6; bases outside the gene matches: 9. The length of the CDR3 is 15 residues. Germline V lookup: CDR1 SGHRS, CDR2 YFSETQ. This chain's CDR3 is CASTQALAGANEQFF. Written as DNA, the CDR3 is TGCGCCAGCACTCAAGCGCTAGCGGGGGCCAATGAGCAGTTCTTC.